Each of the 32 T cell receptor beta chains below was sequenced from the same sample in a study of read filtering for tumor transcriptome and immune sequencing. From approximately 400 ng of RNA, a library with molecular barcoded alpha/delta and beta/gamma adaptors was made. A single record per CDR3 protein comes from TCRdb applying MiXCR to the reads. The sample shows around 140,000 distinct CDR3 sequences, under 15% of them seen only once. The sample consisted of a population of CD138-negative cells sorted from bone marrow. Receptors originate from a donor aged 40 or over with multiple myeloma.

Comments on this clonotype: A much larger clone is a single base away; this may be a read error. The chain joins TRBV6-2 or TRBV6-3 to TRBJ1-1; 7 nucleotides align to TRBD1. The germline CDR1 and CDR2 sequences are MNHEY and SVGEGT. There are 14 residues in the CDR3. This chain's CDR3 is CASSYSTGNTEALF. The CDR3 coding sequence is TGTGCCAGCAGTTACTCGACAGGGAACACTGAAGCTCTCTTT.

This clonotype was seen more than once but under ten times. The CDR3 nucleotides are TGTGCCAGCAGTTCTTTCTTAGCCACAGATACGCAGTATTTT. Translating gives CASSSFLATDTQYF. The chain is built from TRBV6-5 and TRBJ2-3; D unresolved. Germline values: CDR1 MNHEY, CDR2 SVGAGI. The CDR3 totals 14 residues. Trimming left V 4 bases short and J 2 bases short, with 10 bases between.

In its sample, this clonotype was seen many times. V usage is TRBV20-1 and J usage is TRBJ2-5; D is possibly TRBD1 or TRBD2 (7 bases each). Germline V gives CDR1 DFQATT, CDR2 SNEGSKA (reference sequence). V lost 1 base to trimming and J lost 3 bases, with 30 bases between them. The CDR3 length is 20 residues. CDR3 in amino acids: CSARVLGVRQGGLAEETQYF. CDR3 DNA: TGCAGTGCTAGAGTGCTGGGTGTGAGACAGGGCGGGCTAGCGGAAGAGACCCAGTACTTC.

This clonotype has a count of ten or more. The gene calls are TRBV29-1 and TRBJ2-1; the match to TRBD1 covers 10 bases. Germline V gene data show CDR1 as SQVTM and CDR2 as ANQGSEA. Trimming took 6 bases from V and 4 from J; bases not matched to a gene: 9. CDR3 length: 15 residues. CDR3 residues: CSVPDWDRGYNEQFF. For the CDR3, the DNA is TGCAGCGTCCCGGATTGGGACAGGGGATACAATGAGCAGTTCTTC.

This clonotype showed up many times. V and J are TRBV20-1 and TRBJ2-1, with TRBD2 matching 11 bases. With 5 bases clipped from V and 6 bases from J, the junction kept 9 bases outside the gene matches. Germline loops: CDR1 DFQATT, CDR2 SNEGSKA (reference sequence). The CDR3 loop spans 15 amino acids. CDR3 in amino acids: CSAFGTSGKGNEQFF. Written as DNA, the CDR3 is TGCAGTGCTTTTGGGACTAGCGGTAAGGGCAATGAGCAGTTCTTC.

This clonotype was picked up many times. This sequence joins TRBV15 and TRBJ2-1; TRBD2 is a possible D gene (6 bases). With 4 bases removed from V and 6 bases from J, the gap between germline ends came to 16 bases. CDR1 is LNHNV, CDR2 YYDKDF, per germline (reference sequence). This CDR3 is built from 15 residues. CDR3 sequence (DNA): TGTGCCACCAGCATCTATGGCGGGAAGGTCAATGAGCAGTTCTTC. Translated: CATSIYGGKVNEQFF.

This clonotype occurred many times. The rearrangement links TRBV19 to TRBJ2-6; 9 bases are a match to TRBD2. The germline CDR1 and CDR2 sequences are LNHDA and SQIVND (reference sequence). V shed 5 bases, J shed 0 bases, and the junction held 8 bases outside the gene matches. This CDR3 comprises 18 residues. As DNA, the CDR3 is TGTGCCAGTAGTGGAAGCGGGAGGACAATCTCTGGGGCCAACGTCCTGACTTTC. This gives the protein CASSGSGRTISGANVLTF.

In this sample, this clonotype turned up many times. The chain couples TRBV11-2 to TRBJ1-1, with TRBD1 as a possible D gene (5 bases). Trimming shortened V by 2 bases and J by 1 base, and 8 bases separated the two germline ends. Germline V gene lookup returns CDR1 SGHAT and CDR2 FQNNGV. The CDR3 extends over 14 amino acids. CDR3 DNA sequence: TGTGCCAGCAGCTTACAGGGTACGAACACTGAAGCTTTCTTT. It encodes CASSLQGTNTEAFF. Full variable domain (rest looked up from reference TRBV11-2 and TRBJ1-1): EAGVAQSPRYKIIEKRQSVAFWCNPISGHATLYWYQQILGQGPKLLIQFQNNGVVDDSQLPKDRFSAERLKGVDSTLKIQPAKLEDSAVYLCASSLQGTNTEAFFGQGTRLTVV.

The rearrangement joins TRBV7-2 to TRBJ2-2, with D possibly matching TRBD1 (5 bases). The germline gives CDR1 SGHTA, CDR2 FQGNSA. The CDR3 runs to 15 residues. V lost 1 base, J lost 1 base, and 7 bases lay in between. For the CDR3, the DNA is TGTGCCAGCAGCTTAGTAGGGGTGAACACCGGGGAGCTGTTTTTT. As protein: CASSLVGVNTGELFF.

This clonotype was detected ten times or more. V is TRBV24-1 and J is TRBJ2-2; 7 nucleotides agree with TRBD1. With V trimmed by 3 bases and J by 4 bases, 7 bases remained unmatched. The V gene's germline CDR1 is KGHDR and CDR2 SFDVKD. The CDR3 extends over 16 amino acids. DNA for the CDR3: TGTGCCACCAGTGATCCATTGAGGGGGCTCACCGGGGAGCTGTTTTTT. This codes for CATSDPLRGLTGELFF.

Regarding this clonotype: This may be a read error, as it is one base from a much larger clone. This chain links TRBV6-2 or TRBV6-3 with TRBJ2-7, with TRBD2 matching over 14 bases. Germline CDR1 MNHEY, CDR2 SVGEGT. The CDR3 consists of 16 residues. The CDR3 spells CASSFGTSGRQYERYF. In DNA form, the CDR3 reads TGTGCCAGCAGTTTCGGGACTAGCGGGAGACAGTACGAGCGGTACTTC.

This clonotype has a handful of counts. The V call is TRBV7-9, the J call TRBJ2-1, with 9 bases lining up with TRBD2. V was clipped by 5 bases and J by 5 bases; unmatched bases: 7. Looked up from germline, CDR1 is SEHNR and CDR2 is FQNEAQ (reference sequence). The CDR3 consists of 15 residues. CDR3 residues: CASSDLRLADNEQFF. CDR3 in DNA: TGTGCCAGCAGCGATTTAAGACTAGCGGACAATGAGCAGTTCTTC.

This clonotype was detected many times. The rearrangement links TRBV7-2 to TRBJ2-2; D might be TRBD1 (6 bases). Germline CDR1 SGHTA, CDR2 FQGNSA. The CDR3 totals 16 residues. Trimming shortened V by 0 bases and J by 1 base, and 9 bases separated the two germline ends. CDR3 sequence (DNA): TGTGCCAGCAGCTTAGCTTACAGGGAGAACACCGGGGAGCTGTTTTTT. It specifies CASSLAYRENTGELFF.

This clonotype was observed at least ten times. The genes are TRBV6-6 and TRBJ1-2; TRBD1 aligns across 11 bases. This CDR3 spans 11 amino acids. V was clipped by 5 bases and J by 14 bases; unmatched bases: 4. Germline-derived CDR1 and CDR2 are MNHNY and SVGAGI (reference sequence). This CDR3 is CASSGQGARTF. The CDR3, as DNA: TGTGCCAGCAGTGGACAGGGGGCGCGGACCTTC.

This clonotype was detected ten times or more. V is TRBV19 and J is TRBJ2-6; D gene unclear. V lost 3 bases and J 0 bases, leaving 6 bases between the germline ends. Germline CDR1 LNHDA, CDR2 SQIVND (reference sequence). The CDR3 totals 15 residues. DNA for the CDR3: TGTGCCAGTAGTATTTGGAGCTCTGGGGCCAACGTCCTGACTTTC. This sequence encodes CASSIWSSGANVLTF.

This clonotype was counted at least ten times. This chain joins TRBV3-1 and TRBJ1-2, with unresolved D. Deletions cut 4 bases from V and 3 bases from J, with 18 bases between. In germline, CDR1 is LGHDT, CDR2 YNNKEL (reference sequence). The CDR3 is 16 amino acids. This CDR3 reads CASSRRGIGFDYGYTF. The CDR3 coding sequence is TGTGCCAGCAGCCGTCGCGGGATAGGGTTCGACTATGGCTACACCTTC.

This clonotype has ten or more counts. V is TRBV29-1 and J is TRBJ1-2, with D perhaps TRBD1 (6 bases). Trimming pared 3 bases from V and 0 bases from J, leaving 11 bases between. Germline-derived CDR1 and CDR2 are SQVTM and ANQGSEA. The length of the CDR3 is 14 residues. The CDR3, as DNA: TGCAGCGTTGACGGGACAAGAACTAACTATGGCTACACCTTC. It is translated as CSVDGTRTNYGYTF.

Many counts were recorded for this clonotype. This chain joins TRBV6-6 and TRBJ2-7, with D tentatively TRBD2 (6 bases). The CDR3 extends over 12 amino acids. Trimming cost V 8 bases and J 6 bases, with 14 bases left between them. CDR1 is MNHNY and CDR2 is SVGAGI in the germline V gene (reference sequence). CDR3 bases: TGTGCCAGCCGGGACTCCCCGGCCGAGCAGTACTTC. Protein: CASRDSPAEQYF.

This clonotype showed up many times. The gene calls are TRBV20-1 and TRBJ1-6; TRBD1 aligns across 7 bases. From germline, CDR1 is DFQATT and CDR2 SNEGSKA (reference sequence). Trimming at V came to 5 bases and at J to 6 bases, leaving 7 bases not matched to a gene. CDR3 length: 14 residues. CDR3 coding DNA: TGCAGTGCTTTGCCGGGACAGTCTAATTCACCCCTCCACTTT. It codes for CSALPGQSNSPLHF.

On this clonotype: Lacking the conserved final phenylalanine or tryptophan, this CDR3 likely reflects a read error. The chain links TRBV15 to TRBJ2-7, with 7 bases aligning to TRBD1. The J segment lost 0 bases and the V segment lost 5 bases, leaving 4 bases of the junction unmatched. The CDR3 is made up of 14 amino acids. The V gene's germline CDR1 is LNHNV and CDR2 YYDKDF (reference sequence). CDR3: CATSRRQGSYEQYL. CDR3 nucleotide sequence: TGTGCCACCAGCCGAAGACAGGGCTCCTACGAGCAGTACCTC.

This clonotype has ten or more counts. V usage is TRBV3-1 and J usage is TRBJ2-1, with 14 bases fitting TRBD2. Germline V gene sequence: CDR1 LGHDT, CDR2 YNNKEL (reference sequence). The CDR3 is 16 amino acids. The J segment lost 10 bases and the V segment lost 0 bases, leaving 5 bases of the junction unmatched. The CDR3 is CASSQEGTSGRGEQFF. CDR3 in DNA: TGTGCCAGCAGCCAAGAAGGGACTAGCGGGAGAGGAGAGCAGTTCTTC.

Many counts were recorded for this clonotype. CDR3 amino acids: CASSLEMGQGPIEAFF. For the CDR3, the DNA is TGTGCCAGCAGCTTAGAAATGGGACAGGGGCCAATTGAAGCTTTCTTT. The chain couples TRBV7-9 to TRBJ1-1, with 10 bases matching TRBD1. The CDR3 extends over 16 amino acids. Germline-derived CDR1 and CDR2 are SEHNR and FQNEAQ (reference sequence). The junction had 9 bases not matched to a gene; V was cut back by 1 base and J by 7 bases.

This clonotype was counted ten times or more. The J gene is TRBJ2-1, the V gene TRBV7-9, with D uncertain. Germline values: CDR1 SEHNR, CDR2 FQNEAQ (reference sequence). The length of the CDR3 is 15 residues. V lost 5 bases to trimming and J lost 8 bases, with 19 bases between them. The CDR3 loop reads CASSPQILERDEQFF. For the CDR3, the DNA is TGTGCCAGCAGCCCTCAAATCCTCGAACGGGATGAGCAGTTCTTC.

This clonotype was found many times. This chain links TRBV29-1 with TRBJ1-1; tentative D call: TRBD1 (6 bases). V lost 5 bases to trimming and J lost 4 bases, with 17 bases between them. Germline loops: CDR1 SQVTM, CDR2 ANQGSEA. The CDR3 runs 14 residues. The CDR3 loop is CSVTSQGSGTEAFF. CDR3 bases: TGCAGCGTTACCTCGCAGGGGTCCGGCACTGAAGCTTTCTTT.

This clonotype was picked up a small number of times. The chain carries TRBV19 and TRBJ1-5, with 8 bases that match TRBD1. The CDR3 is made up of 14 amino acids. The trim removed 9 bases at V and 2 bases at J, leaving 6 bases unmatched. The V gene's germline CDR1 is LNHDA and CDR2 SQIVND (reference sequence). For the CDR3, the DNA is TGTGCCAGCCACAGGGGGTATGGCAATCAGCCCCAGCATTTT. The encoded protein is CASHRGYGNQPQHF.

With respect to this clonotype: This CDR3 is missing its conserved last phenylalanine or tryptophan, likely due to a read error. The CDR3 nucleotides are TGTGCCAGCAGCCCTATTACAAATACGCAGTATCTT. Amino acids: CASSPITNTQYL. The V call is TRBV14, the J call TRBJ2-3, with D uncertain. This CDR3 comprises 12 residues. Deletions cut 4 bases from V and 7 bases from J, with 9 bases between. CDR1 SGHDN and CDR2 FVKESK come from the germline V gene.

At least ten counts were recorded for this clonotype. The chain carries TRBV18 and TRBJ2-1; 7 nucleotides align to TRBD1. V lost 6 bases, J lost 9 bases, and 14 bases stayed unmatched. Germline CDR1 KGHSH, CDR2 LQKENI. The CDR3 spans 15 residues. CDR3 protein: CASSPGPDRAAEQFF. In DNA, the CDR3 is TGTGCCAGCTCGCCAGGCCCCGACAGGGCGGCTGAGCAGTTCTTC.

This clonotype was seen ten or more times. CDR3 protein: CASSHGTSGINEQFF. CDR3 nucleotide sequence: TGTGCCAGCAGCCACGGGACTAGCGGTATCAATGAGCAGTTCTTC. The chain uses TRBV3-1 and TRBJ2-1; the match to TRBD2 covers 11 bases. The CDR3 has 15 amino acids. V was clipped by 3 bases and J by 6 bases; unmatched bases: 4. Germline V gene data show CDR1 as LGHDT and CDR2 as YNNKEL (reference sequence).

This clonotype was counted at least ten times. The chain joins TRBV27 to TRBJ2-1, with 11 bases fitting TRBD2. Germline lookup yields CDR1 MNHEY and CDR2 SMNVEV (reference sequence). Trimming removed 5 bases from V and 7 bases from J; junction bases left unmatched: 13. CDR3 length: 17 residues. This CDR3 is CASSEHILAGAGNEQFF. Here the CDR3 DNA reads TGTGCCAGCAGTGAACACATACTAGCGGGAGCGGGGAATGAGCAGTTCTTC.

This clonotype was observed at least ten times. This chain links TRBV7-2 with TRBJ1-1; D remains ambiguous. Trimming left V 1 base short and J 11 bases short, with 11 bases between. The germline gives CDR1 SGHTA, CDR2 FQGNSA. This CDR3 has 12 amino acids. The CDR3 nucleotides read TGTGCCAGCAGCTTAGTAGTCCGGGAGGCTTTCTTT. It encodes CASSLVVREAFF. Using reference TRBV7-2 and TRBJ1-1 for the parts outside the CDR3, the full variable domain is GAGVSQSPSNKVTEKGKDVELRCDPISGHTALYWYRQSLGQGLEFLIYFQGNSAPDKSGLPSDRFSAERTGGSVSTLTIQRTQQEDSAVYLCASSLVVREAFFGQGTRLTVV.

This clonotype came up many times. The J gene is TRBJ2-1, the V gene TRBV11-3; D perhaps matches TRBD2 (6 bases). CDR3 size: 14 residues. V shed 4 bases and J shed 11 bases, with 18 bases lying between them. Germline V gene data show CDR1 as SGHNT and CDR2 as YENEEA. The CDR3: CASSSKAGGAQQFF. CDR3 nucleotides: TGTGCCAGCAGCTCGAAAGCCGGAGGGGCTCAGCAGTTCTTC.

Ten or more counts support this clonotype. The gene calls are TRBV29-1 and TRBJ2-1, with D perhaps TRBD2 (6 bases). CDR1 is SQVTM and CDR2 is ANQGSEA in the germline V gene. V shed 3 bases and J shed 4 bases, with 13 bases lying between them. This CDR3 has 14 residues. CDR3 bases: TGCAGCGTTGACGGGGAGGCGAGTTACAATGAGCAGTTCTTC. This gives the protein CSVDGEASYNEQFF.